This T cell receptor beta chain was observed in a study of T cells in Graves' hyperthyroidism and ophthalmopathy. Germline CDR1 is MNHEY and CDR2 is SMNVEV (reference sequence). V dropped 2 bases and J dropped 5 bases, with 10 bases sitting between them. There are 13 residues in the CDR3. The investigators amplified TCR beta CDR3 regions from RNA transcripts. HTBI primers drove first-round RT-PCR of the TCR CDR3. TCRdb reprocessed the multiplex PCR reads via MiXCR and lists one record per CDR3 protein. This table holds about 210,000 distinct CDR3 sequences, under 20% found once. This clonotype was observed at least ten times.

The chain has TRBV27 and TRBJ2-7, with D perhaps TRBD2 (5 bases). This TCR was recovered from a man in his fifties or sixties with Graves' hyperthyroidism. The sample was blood. The CDR3 DNA reads as TGTGCCAGCAGTTTAGAAAGAGGGAACGAGCAGTACTTC. Amino acid sequence: CASSLERGNEQYF.